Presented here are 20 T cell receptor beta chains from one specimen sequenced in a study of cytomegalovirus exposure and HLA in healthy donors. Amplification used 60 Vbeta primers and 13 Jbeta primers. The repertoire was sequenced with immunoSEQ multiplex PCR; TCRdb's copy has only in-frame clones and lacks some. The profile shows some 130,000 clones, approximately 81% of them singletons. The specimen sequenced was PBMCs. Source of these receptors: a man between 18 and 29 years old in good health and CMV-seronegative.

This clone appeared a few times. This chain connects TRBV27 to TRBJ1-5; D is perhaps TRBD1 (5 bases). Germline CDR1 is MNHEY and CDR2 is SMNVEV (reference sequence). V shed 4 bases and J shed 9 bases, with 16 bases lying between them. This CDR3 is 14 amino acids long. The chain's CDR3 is CASSSPGPRGPQHF. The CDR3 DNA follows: TGTGCCAGCAGTTCACCGGGTCCTAGGGGGCCCCAGCATTTT.

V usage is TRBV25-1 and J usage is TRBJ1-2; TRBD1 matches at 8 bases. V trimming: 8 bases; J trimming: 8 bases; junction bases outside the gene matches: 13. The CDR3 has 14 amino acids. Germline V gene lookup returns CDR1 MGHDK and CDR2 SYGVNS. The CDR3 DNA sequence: TGTGCCAGCGGGGCACATCAGGGACAGGAAGGCTACACCTTC. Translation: CASGAHQGQEGYTF.

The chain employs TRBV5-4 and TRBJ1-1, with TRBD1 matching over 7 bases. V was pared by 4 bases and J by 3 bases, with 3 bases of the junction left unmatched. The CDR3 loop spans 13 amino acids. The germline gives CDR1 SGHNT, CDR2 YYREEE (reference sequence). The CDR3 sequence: CASSLGQHTEAFF. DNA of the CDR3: TGTGCCAGCAGCCTGGGACAGCACACTGAAGCTTTCTTT.

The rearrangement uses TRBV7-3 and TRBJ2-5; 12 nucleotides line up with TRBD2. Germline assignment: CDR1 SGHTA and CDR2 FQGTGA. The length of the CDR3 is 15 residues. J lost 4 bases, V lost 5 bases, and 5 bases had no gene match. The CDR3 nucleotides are TGTGCCAGCAGCCGGGGACTAGCGGGTTTAGAGACCCAGTACTTC. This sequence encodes CASSRGLAGLETQYF.

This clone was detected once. The CDR3 DNA reads TGCAGCGTTGAAAGATCGGGCAGGGCGAACACTGAAGCTTTCTTT. Amino acid sequence: CSVERSGRANTEAFF. The chain carries TRBV29-1 and TRBJ1-1, with a weak D call TRBD1 (5 bases). Germline assignment: CDR1 SQVTM and CDR2 ANQGSEA. Trimming cost V 2 bases and J 1 base, with 14 bases left between them. The CDR3 length is 15 residues.

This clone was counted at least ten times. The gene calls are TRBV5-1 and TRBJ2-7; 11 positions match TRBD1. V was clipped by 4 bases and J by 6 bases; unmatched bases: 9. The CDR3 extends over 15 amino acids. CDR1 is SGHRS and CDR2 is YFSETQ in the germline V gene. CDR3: CASSEGTGGDGEQYF. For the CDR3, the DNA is TGCGCCAGCAGCGAGGGGACAGGGGGAGACGGCGAGCAGTACTTC.

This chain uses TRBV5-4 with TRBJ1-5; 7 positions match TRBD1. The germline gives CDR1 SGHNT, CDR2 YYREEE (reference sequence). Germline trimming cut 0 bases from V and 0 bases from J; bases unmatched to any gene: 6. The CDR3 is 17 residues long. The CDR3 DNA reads TGTGCCAGCAGCTTGGAGAAAACAGGGGTTAGCAATCAGCCCCAGCATTTT. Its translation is CASSLEKTGVSNQPQHF.

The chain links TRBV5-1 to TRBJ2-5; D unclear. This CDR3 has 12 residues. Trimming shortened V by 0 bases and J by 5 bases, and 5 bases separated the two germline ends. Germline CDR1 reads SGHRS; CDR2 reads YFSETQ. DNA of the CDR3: TGCGCCAGCAGCTTGGCCGGGGAGACCCAGTACTTC. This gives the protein CASSLAGETQYF.

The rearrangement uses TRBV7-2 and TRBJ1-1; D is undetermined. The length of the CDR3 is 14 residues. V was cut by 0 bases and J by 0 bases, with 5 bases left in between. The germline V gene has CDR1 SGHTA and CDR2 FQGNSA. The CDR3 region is CASSLANLNTEAFF. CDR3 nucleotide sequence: TGTGCCAGCAGCTTAGCCAATTTGAACACTGAAGCTTTCTTT.

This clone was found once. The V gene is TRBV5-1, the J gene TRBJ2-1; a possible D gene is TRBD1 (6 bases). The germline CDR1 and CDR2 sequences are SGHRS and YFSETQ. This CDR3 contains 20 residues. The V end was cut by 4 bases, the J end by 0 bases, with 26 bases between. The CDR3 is CASSPHATPGHSSSYNEQFF. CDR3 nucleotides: TGCGCCAGCAGCCCGCATGCAACACCGGGACACAGTAGCTCCTACAATGAGCAGTTCTTC.

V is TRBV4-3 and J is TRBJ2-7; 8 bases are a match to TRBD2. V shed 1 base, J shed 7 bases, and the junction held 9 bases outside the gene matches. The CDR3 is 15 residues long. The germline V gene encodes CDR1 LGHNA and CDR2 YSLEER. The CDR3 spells CASSQGQRGLWEQYF. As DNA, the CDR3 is TGCGCCAGCAGCCAAGGCCAGCGGGGGCTTTGGGAGCAGTACTTC.

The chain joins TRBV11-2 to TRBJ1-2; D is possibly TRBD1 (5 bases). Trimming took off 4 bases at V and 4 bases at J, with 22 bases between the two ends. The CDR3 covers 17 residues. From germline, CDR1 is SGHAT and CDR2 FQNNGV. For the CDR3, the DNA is TGTGCCAGCAGCTCTCTAAGAGCAAATCGGAGGGGCTATGGCTACACCTTC. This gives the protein CASSSLRANRRGYGYTF.

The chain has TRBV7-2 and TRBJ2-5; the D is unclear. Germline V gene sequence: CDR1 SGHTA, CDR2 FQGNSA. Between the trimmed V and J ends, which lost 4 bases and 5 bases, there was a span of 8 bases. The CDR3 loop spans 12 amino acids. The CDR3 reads CASSYSGETQYF. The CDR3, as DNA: TGTGCCAGCAGCTACTCCGGGGAGACCCAGTACTTC.

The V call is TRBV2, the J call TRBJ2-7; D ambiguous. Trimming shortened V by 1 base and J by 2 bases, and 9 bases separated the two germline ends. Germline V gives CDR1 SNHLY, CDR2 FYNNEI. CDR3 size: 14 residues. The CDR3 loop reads CASSEVGLPYEQYF. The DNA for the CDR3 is TGTGCCAGCAGTGAAGTCGGTTTGCCCTACGAGCAGTACTTC.

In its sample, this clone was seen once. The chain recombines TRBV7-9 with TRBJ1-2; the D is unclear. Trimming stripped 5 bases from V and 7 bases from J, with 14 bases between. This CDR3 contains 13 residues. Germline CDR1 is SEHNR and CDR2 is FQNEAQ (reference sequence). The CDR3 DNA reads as TGTGCCAGCAGCCCAGAGGGTGCTAGTGGCTACACCTTC. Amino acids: CASSPEGASGYTF.

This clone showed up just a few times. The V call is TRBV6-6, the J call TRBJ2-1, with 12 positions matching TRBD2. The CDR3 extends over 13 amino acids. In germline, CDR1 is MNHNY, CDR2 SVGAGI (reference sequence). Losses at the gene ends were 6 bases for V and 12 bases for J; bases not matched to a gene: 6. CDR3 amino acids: CASRTSGGEGQFF. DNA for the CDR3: TGTGCCAGCAGGACTAGCGGGGGCGAGGGGCAGTTCTTC.

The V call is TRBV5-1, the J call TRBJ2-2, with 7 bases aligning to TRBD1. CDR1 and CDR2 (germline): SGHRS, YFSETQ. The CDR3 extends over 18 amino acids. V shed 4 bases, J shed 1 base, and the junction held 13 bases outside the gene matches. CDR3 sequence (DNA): TGCGCCAGCAGCCGCCGAGAACTGCGACAGGGGAACACCGGGGAGCTGTTTTTT. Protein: CASSRRELRQGNTGELFF.

The CDR3 here is CATSPPSRDDLQYF. The DNA of the CDR3 is TGTGCCACCAGCCCACCGTCCCGGGATGATCTTCAGTACTTC. The V gene is TRBV15, the J gene TRBJ2-4; perhaps TRBD2 as D (5 bases). Looked up from germline, CDR1 is LNHNV and CDR2 is YYDKDF (reference sequence). CDR3 size: 14 residues. Trimming took 5 bases from V and 11 from J, leaving 19 bases between them.

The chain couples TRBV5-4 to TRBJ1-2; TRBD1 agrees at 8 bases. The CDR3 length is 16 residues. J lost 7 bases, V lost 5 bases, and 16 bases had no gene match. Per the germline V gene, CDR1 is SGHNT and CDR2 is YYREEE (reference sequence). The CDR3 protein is CASSQYGQGVLGGYTF. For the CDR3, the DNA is TGTGCCAGCAGTCAATATGGACAGGGTGTTTTAGGTGGCTACACCTTC.

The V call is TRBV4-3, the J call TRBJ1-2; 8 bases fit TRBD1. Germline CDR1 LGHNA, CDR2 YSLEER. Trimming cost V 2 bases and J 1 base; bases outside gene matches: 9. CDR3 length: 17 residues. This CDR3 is CASSQLPQGALNYGYTF. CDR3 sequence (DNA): TGCGCCAGCAGCCAACTACCCCAGGGGGCACTTAACTATGGCTACACCTTC.